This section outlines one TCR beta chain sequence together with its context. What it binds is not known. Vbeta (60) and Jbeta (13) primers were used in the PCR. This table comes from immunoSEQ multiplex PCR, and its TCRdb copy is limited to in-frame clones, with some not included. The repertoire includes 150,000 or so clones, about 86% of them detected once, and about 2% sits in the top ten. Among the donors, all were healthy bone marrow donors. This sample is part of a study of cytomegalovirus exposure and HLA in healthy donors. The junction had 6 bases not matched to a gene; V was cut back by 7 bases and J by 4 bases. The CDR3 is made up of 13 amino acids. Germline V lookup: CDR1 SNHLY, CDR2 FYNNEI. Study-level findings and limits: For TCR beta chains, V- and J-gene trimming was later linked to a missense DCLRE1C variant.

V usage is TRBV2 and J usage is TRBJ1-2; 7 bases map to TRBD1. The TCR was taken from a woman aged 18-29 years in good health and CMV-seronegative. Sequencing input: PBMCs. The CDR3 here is CASTGTASYGYTF. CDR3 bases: TGTGCCAGCACTGGGACAGCCTCCTATGGCTACACCTTC.